Following are 27 T cell receptor beta chains from one sample sequenced in a study of shared clonotypes between healthy human individuals. Clones were read by immunoSEQ multiplex PCR, and TCRdb kept only the in-frame ones, dropping some. This sample has approximately 2.1 million clones, with approximately 93% found just once. Sequencing used naive CD4+ T cells from PBMCs. Subset: CD45RA+ positively selected. Receptors originate from a young man in good health. Some clones in this sample may be carry-over from other donors' samples.

This clone occurred once. The chain's CDR3 is CASRGLAGGTGELFF. The CDR3 DNA reads TGTGCCAGCAGGGGACTAGCGGGTGGGACCGGGGAGCTGTTTTTT. This sequence joins TRBV28 and TRBJ2-2; 12 positions match TRBD2. V lost 6 bases, J lost 5 bases, and 4 bases stayed unmatched. The CDR3 length is 15 residues. Per germline, CDR1 MDHEN and CDR2 SYDVKM.

V is TRBV4-3 and J is TRBJ2-6, with a possible D match to TRBD1 (6 bases). Germline V gene lookup returns CDR1 LGHNA and CDR2 YSLEER. Trimming took 0 bases from V and 0 from J, leaving 15 bases between them. This CDR3 is 19 amino acids long. The CDR3 sequence is CASSQETGKWGSGANVLTF. CDR3 DNA sequence: TGCGCCAGCAGCCAAGAGACAGGCAAATGGGGCTCTGGGGCCAACGTCCTGACTTTC.

The chain has TRBV10-3 and TRBJ1-1; D perhaps matches TRBD1 (5 bases). This CDR3 contains 13 residues. V was pared by 11 bases and J by 1 base, with 14 bases between. Germline values: CDR1 ENHRY, CDR2 SYGVKD. The CDR3 bases are TGTGCCTCGACGGGACGGCCGAACACTGAAGCTTTCTTT. It encodes CASTGRPNTEAFF.

J is TRBJ2-7 and V is TRBV7-9; 7 bases are a match to TRBD1. V trimming: 0 bases; J trimming: 5 bases; junction bases outside the gene matches: 7. The CDR3 is made up of 15 amino acids. The germline V gene encodes CDR1 SEHNR and CDR2 FQNEAQ (reference sequence). CDR3 nucleotide sequence: TGTGCCAGCAGCTTAGCCGGGACAGTCGGGGACGAGCAGTACTTC. This sequence encodes CASSLAGTVGDEQYF.

V is TRBV4-3 and J is TRBJ1-1, with D perhaps matching TRBD1 (6 bases). Germline lookup yields CDR1 LGHNA and CDR2 YSLEER. The CDR3 contains 15 residues. Trimming left V 0 bases short and J 1 base short, with 9 bases between. This CDR3 reads CASSQEGHSNTEAFF. CDR3 coding DNA: TGCGCCAGCAGCCAAGAGGGACACTCGAACACTGAAGCTTTCTTT.

The genes are TRBV6-5 and TRBJ2-2; 11 bases are a match to TRBD2. Per the germline V gene, CDR1 is MNHEY and CDR2 is SVGAGI. CDR3 length equals 15 residues. Trimming removed 6 bases from V and 4 bases from J; junction bases left unmatched: 4. The CDR3 DNA sequence: TGTGCCAGCAGAATAGCGGGAGGGCCCACCGGGGAGCTGTTTTTT. This sequence encodes CASRIAGGPTGELFF.

V gene TRBV5-1 combines with J gene TRBJ2-3; possibly TRBD2 for D (7 bases). V lost 0 bases and J 4 bases, leaving 18 bases between the germline ends. CDR1 is SGHRS and CDR2 is YFSETQ in the germline V gene. The length of the CDR3 is 17 residues. The DNA for the CDR3 is TGCGCCAGCAGCTTGGCCTTAGGGGGAGGGCCCTCAGATACGCAGTATTTT. Its translation: CASSLALGGGPSDTQYF. Full variable domain (rest looked up from reference TRBV5-1 and TRBJ2-3): KAGVTQTPRYLIKTRGQQVTLSCSPISGHRSVSWYQQTPGQGLQFLFEYFSETQRNKGNFPGRFSGRQFSNSRSEMNVSTLELGDSALYLCASSLALGGGPSDTQYFGPGTRLTVL.

CDR3 coding DNA: TGTGCCAGCAGCCAAGGGGCACCTTACAATGAGCAGTTCTTC. Residues: CASSQGAPYNEQFF. The chain has TRBV14 and TRBJ2-1; D gene uncertain. Per germline, CDR1 SGHDN and CDR2 FVKESK. V was trimmed by 1 base and J by 4 bases, leaving 8 bases between them. The CDR3 contains 14 residues.

Remarks on this clone: The same CDR3 can be traced to other DNA sequences in this sample. The rearrangement uses TRBV29-1 and TRBJ2-7; weak D call: TRBD2 (6 bases). Trimming left V 4 bases short and J 3 bases short, with 10 bases between. Germline CDR1 SQVTM, CDR2 ANQGSEA. The CDR3 length is 12 residues. CDR3 region: CSVGLASYEQYF. The CDR3 DNA reads as TGCAGCGTTGGTCTAGCGAGCTACGAGCAGTACTTC.

The table lists this clone with a count of one. This chain uses TRBV28 with TRBJ2-7; no clear D gene. The V gene lost 3 bases and the J gene lost 4 bases, with 13 bases spanning the gap. The germline V gene encodes CDR1 MDHEN and CDR2 SYDVKM. This CDR3 contains 14 residues. The CDR3 is CASSFWADQYEQYF. CDR3 DNA: TGTGCCAGCAGTTTTTGGGCGGATCAGTACGAGCAGTACTTC.

The chain links TRBV4-1 to TRBJ1-5; 7 nucleotides agree with TRBD1. V shed 0 bases and J 6 bases; nucleotides not matched to a gene: 8. The CDR3 covers 16 residues. Germline assignment: CDR1 MGHRA and CDR2 YSYEKL. CDR3 coding DNA: TGCGCCAGCAGCCAAGAATGGCGACAGGGAATTCAGCCCCAGCATTTT. Encoded protein: CASSQEWRQGIQPQHF.

The chain is built from TRBV11-2 and TRBJ1-4, with 10 bases aligning to TRBD1. V lost 4 bases, J lost 8 bases, and 7 bases stayed unmatched. Per the germline V gene, CDR1 is SGHAT and CDR2 is FQNNGV. The CDR3 runs to 15 residues. The CDR3 bases are TGTGCCAGCAGCTCCTCGGGACAGGGGAGGGAAAAACTGTTTTTT. It yields the protein CASSSSGQGREKLFF.

The chain carries TRBV28 and TRBJ1-1; a weak D match, TRBD1 (5 bases). Germline-derived CDR1 and CDR2 are MDHEN and SYDVKM. Trimming took off 2 bases at V and 0 bases at J, with 10 bases between the two ends. The CDR3 spans 15 residues. The CDR3 sequence: CASSLRLGLNTEAFF. In nucleotides, the CDR3 is TGTGCCAGCAGTTTACGTTTGGGGCTGAACACTGAAGCTTTCTTT.

Turning to this clone: At one end the junction does not follow the germline gene, possibly because of a read error. The chain combines TRBV28 with TRBJ2-1; D may match TRBD1 or TRBD2 (6 bases each). The V gene's germline CDR1 is MDHEN and CDR2 SYDVKM. The CDR3 runs 14 residues. This CDR3 is CASSFGGPYDEQFF. The CDR3 bases are TGTGCCAGCAGTTTCGGGGGCCCCTACGATGAGCAGTTCTTC.

The V and J genes are TRBV28 and TRBJ2-7, with D possibly being TRBD1 or TRBD2 (5 bases each). Trimming removed 6 bases at V and 2 bases at J, with 14 bases between. CDR3 length equals 14 residues. CDR1 is MDHEN, CDR2 SYDVKM, per germline. The CDR3, as DNA: TGTGCCAGCAGCCTGGGACGGGTGCCCTACGAGCAGTACTTC. This sequence encodes CASSLGRVPYEQYF.

The rearrangement uses TRBV10-3 and TRBJ2-5, with unresolved D. CDR1 and CDR2 from the germline V gene are ENHRY and SYGVKD. This CDR3 contains 13 residues. The V gene lost 4 bases and the J gene lost 1 base, with 7 bases spanning the gap. CDR3: CAISADLQETQYF. CDR3 DNA sequence: TGTGCCATCAGTGCGGACCTCCAAGAGACCCAGTACTTC.

The chain is built from TRBV6-5 and TRBJ1-1; D may be TRBD1 (6 bases). Trimming pared 0 bases from V and 0 bases from J, leaving 11 bases between. The CDR3 is made up of 16 amino acids. CDR1 and CDR2 from the germline V gene are MNHEY and SVGAGI. The chain's CDR3 is CASSYSHGQMNTEAFF. The DNA of the CDR3 is TGTGCCAGCAGTTACTCTCATGGACAGATGAACACTGAAGCTTTCTTT.

The chain recombines TRBV5-4 with TRBJ2-5, with D perhaps given as TRBD1 or TRBD2 (5 bases each). Germline V gene sequence: CDR1 SGHNT, CDR2 YYREEE (reference sequence). V lost 2 bases to trimming and J lost 8 bases, with 19 bases between them. This CDR3 region has 15 residues. CDR3 residues: CASSFRQRWSETQYF. As DNA, the CDR3 is TGTGCCAGCAGCTTTCGACAGCGGTGGAGTGAAACCCAGTACTTC.

The CDR3 coding sequence is TGTGCCAGCTCACCACCGCTCGGCAGAATCTATGGCTACACCTTC. It translates to CASSPPLGRIYGYTF. This chain connects TRBV18 to TRBJ1-2; D call uncertain. CDR1 is KGHSH, CDR2 LQKENI, per germline. Trimming cost V 0 bases and J 4 bases, with 12 bases left between them. The CDR3 contains 15 residues.

This chain joins TRBV5-4 and TRBJ1-4; possible D gene TRBD1, 5 bases. Germline V gene data show CDR1 as SGHNT and CDR2 as YYREEE (reference sequence). The CDR3 spans 16 residues. Between the trimmed V and J ends, which lost 0 bases and 7 bases, there was a span of 16 bases. The CDR3 sequence: CASSLAGGVGSEKLFF. In DNA form, the CDR3 reads TGTGCCAGCAGCTTGGCCGGGGGAGTAGGGAGTGAAAAACTGTTTTTT.

The chain uses TRBV2 and TRBJ1-2; tentative D call: TRBD1 (5 bases). The CDR3 loop spans 14 amino acids. Trimming shortened V by 5 bases and J by 6 bases, and 16 bases separated the two germline ends. Germline V gene sequence: CDR1 SNHLY, CDR2 FYNNEI. The CDR3 loop is CASSPGREVNGYTF. CDR3 coding DNA: TGTGCCAGCAGTCCGGGACGGGAAGTCAATGGCTACACCTTC. Based on the CDR3 plus reference TRBV2 and TRBJ1-2, the full variable domain is EPEVTQTPSHQVTQMGQEVILRCVPISNHLYFYWYRQILGQKVEFLVSFYNNEISEKSEIFDDQFSVERPDGSNFTLKIRSTKLEDSAMYFCASSPGREVNGYTFGSGTRLTVV.

Notes on this clone: Additional DNA sequences in this sample encode the identical CDR3. The J gene is TRBJ2-1, the V gene TRBV2; possible D gene TRBD2, 6 bases. With 8 bases removed from V and 7 bases from J, the gap between germline ends came to 9 bases. CDR3 length: 11 residues. Germline lookup yields CDR1 SNHLY and CDR2 FYNNEI. This chain's CDR3 is CASRLVNEQFF. The CDR3 region has the DNA TGTGCCAGCCGACTAGTAAATGAGCAGTTCTTC. The entire variable domain, with the rest obtained from reference TRBV2 and TRBJ2-1, is as follows: EPEVTQTPSHQVTQMGQEVILRCVPISNHLYFYWYRQILGQKVEFLVSFYNNEISEKSEIFDDQFSVERPDGSNFTLKIRSTKLEDSAMYFCASRLVNEQFFGPGTRLTVL.

The V call is TRBV6-5, the J call TRBJ1-1; D gene ambiguous. In germline, CDR1 is MNHEY, CDR2 SVGAGI. V was shortened by 2 bases and J by 4 bases, with 14 bases between the two germline ends. The CDR3 is 15 amino acids. Here the CDR3 reads CASSYRSGLSTEAFF. CDR3 DNA sequence: TGTGCCAGCAGTTACCGTTCCGGTCTGAGCACTGAAGCTTTCTTT.

The rearrangement joins TRBV29-1 to TRBJ1-3; 8 bases map to TRBD1. V was clipped by 5 bases and J by 1 base; unmatched bases: 4. The germline gives CDR1 SQVTM, CDR2 ANQGSEA. The CDR3 length is 14 residues. DNA for the CDR3: TGCAGCGTTCACAGGGGGGGATCTGGAAACACCATATATTTT. It yields the protein CSVHRGGSGNTIYF.

V usage is TRBV10-1 and J usage is TRBJ2-7; 8 bases align to TRBD1. The CDR3 has 15 residues. Germline lookup yields CDR1 WNHNN and CDR2 SYGVQD (reference sequence). The ends lost 6 bases at V and 0 bases at J; junction bases unmatched: 7. The CDR3 DNA sequence: TGCGCCAGCAGACACCGGGACAGGACCTCCTACGAGCAGTACTTC. It encodes CASRHRDRTSYEQYF.

The rearrangement joins TRBV2 to TRBJ2-7; tentatively, D is TRBD1 or TRBD2 (5 bases each). Germline CDR1 SNHLY, CDR2 FYNNEI. The CDR3 is made up of 12 amino acids. V lost 11 bases to trimming and J lost 1 base, with 12 bases between them. The CDR3 reads CAGRDDSYEQYF. DNA for the CDR3: TGTGCCGGCCGGGACGATTCCTACGAGCAGTACTTC.

The rearrangement links TRBV28 to TRBJ1-1; 7 bases match TRBD1. The ends lost 3 bases at V and 11 bases at J; junction bases unmatched: 9. The CDR3 totals 13 residues. Per the germline V gene, CDR1 is MDHEN and CDR2 is SYDVKM. The CDR3 DNA reads TGTGCCAGCAGTTTCGAAAGGGGGCGTCGGGCTTTCTTT. Translating gives CASSFERGRRAFF.